This T cell receptor beta chain was observed in a study of PD-L1 blockade in urothelial cancer. Study details: Prior regimens of chemotherapy numbered 0 to 3 per patient.

Noted time point: peripheral blood 6 weeks after treatment start. Using immunoSEQ multiplex PCR, the repertoire was profiled, and TCRdb retains in-frame clones only, with some absent. The table lists around 80,000 clones, approximately 89% of them singletons. Whole-study findings and limits: Pretreatment TCR clonality in blood under the median foretold superior survival.

Turning to this clone: Its antigen remains unknown.

V was pared by 4 bases and J by 0 bases, with 11 bases between. The germline gives CDR1 SGHNT, CDR2 YYREEE (reference sequence). This CDR3 is built from 14 residues. The source is a woman older than 75 with urothelial cancer. The input for sequencing was PBMCs, taken around atezolizumab (anti-PD-L1) treatment. The gene calls are TRBV5-4 and TRBJ2-7; tentatively, D is TRBD2 (5 bases). The CDR3 DNA sequence: TGTGCCAGCAGCCAGGACTCCGGCTCCTACGAGCAGTACTTC. It encodes CASSQDSGSYEQYF. The whole variable domain, remainder taken from reference TRBV5-4 and TRBJ2-7, is ETGVTQSPTHLIKTRGQQVTLRCSSQSGHNTVSWYQQALGQGPQFIFQYYREEENGRGNFPPRFSGLQFPNYSSELNVNALELDDSALYLCASSQDSGSYEQYFGPGTRLTVT.